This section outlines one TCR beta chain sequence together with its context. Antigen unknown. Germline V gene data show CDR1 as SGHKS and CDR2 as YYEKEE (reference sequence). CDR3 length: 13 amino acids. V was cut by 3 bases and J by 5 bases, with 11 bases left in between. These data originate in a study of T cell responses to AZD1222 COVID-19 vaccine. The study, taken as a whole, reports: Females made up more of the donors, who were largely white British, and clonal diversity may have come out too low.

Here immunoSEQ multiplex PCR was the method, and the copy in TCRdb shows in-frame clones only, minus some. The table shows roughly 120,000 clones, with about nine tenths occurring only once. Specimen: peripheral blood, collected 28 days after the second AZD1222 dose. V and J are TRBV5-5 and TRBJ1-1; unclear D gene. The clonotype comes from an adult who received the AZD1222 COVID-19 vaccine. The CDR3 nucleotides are TGTGCCAGCAGCTGGGCCGGGCGAACTGAAGCTTTCTTT. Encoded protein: CASSWAGRTEAFF.